Listed below are T cell receptor beta chains from one sample, sequenced in a study of beta chain features in type 1 diabetes. Here immunoSEQ multiplex PCR was the method, and the copy in TCRdb shows in-frame clones only, minus some. The sample contains over 500,000 clones, 15% to 18% of which appear only once. Sequenced material: naive CD4+ T cells from blood. The source of these receptors is a man in his late teens or twenties in good health. The CDR3 runs from the conserved cysteine through the conserved F or W. Fields, in order: D gene, V gene, J gene, clone size, CDR3 protein, CDR3 DNA. A D gene is named only where the DNA matches it firmly. Some rows mark clone size as missing; the rest say once, few, many or name a class of expanded clone.

-	TRBV4-1	TRBJ1-3	few	CASSTFISSGNTIYF	TGCGCCAGCAGTACCTTTATAAGCTCTGGAAACACCATATATTTT
-	TRBV7-2	TRBJ2-6	few	CASSLKLAGANVLTF	TGTGCCAGCAGCTTGAAATTGGCGGGGGCCAACGTCCTGACTTTC
-	TRBV5-1	TRBJ2-1	-	CASSSTRSGPYNEQFF	TGCGCCAGCAGCTCTACCAGGAGCGGTCCCTACAATGAGCAGTTCTTC
TRBD1	TRBV4-1	TRBJ1-1	few	CASSQDSRDRDTEAFF	TGCGCCAGCAGCCAAGACTCCCGGGACAGGGACACTGAAGCTTTCTTT
TRBD1	TRBV10-3	TRBJ2-7	few	CAISEVRQGTYEQYF	TGTGCCATCAGTGAGGTGAGACAGGGCACCTACGAGCAGTACTTC
-	TRBV5-1	TRBJ1-1	-	CASSSSTVNTEAFF	TGCGCCAGCAGCTCCTCGACAGTGAACACTGAAGCTTTCTTT
-	TRBV5-6	TRBJ2-6	few	CASTLSGANVLTF	TGTGCCAGCACCCTATCTGGGGCCAACGTCCTGACTTTC
TRBD1	TRBV5-4	TRBJ2-1	-	CASSLLTGRNEQFF	TGTGCCAGCAGCCTTTTGACAGGGCGCAATGAGCAGTTCTTC
-	TRBV16	TRBJ1-2	few	CASSQFRETFNYGYTF	TGTGCCAGCAGCCAATTCCGAGAGACCTTTAACTATGGCTACACCTTC
TRBD1	TRBV7-3	TRBJ1-1	-	CASSSRDRTDTEAFF	TGTGCCAGCAGCTCACGGGACAGGACTGACACTGAAGCTTTCTTT
-	TRBV28	TRBJ1-2	few	CASSFKGVLGYTF	TGTGCCAGCAGTTTTAAGGGAGTGTTGGGCTACACCTTC
-	TRBV28	TRBJ1-5	few	CASSGRVNQPQHF	TGTGCCAGCAGCGGACGGGTCAATCAGCCCCAGCATTTT
-	TRBV18	TRBJ2-1	-	CASSPSLLQFF	TGTGCCAGCTCACCAAGTCTGCTGCAGTTCTTC
-	TRBV2	TRBJ1-1	-	CASRGRVDTEAFF	TGTGCCAGCAGGGGCAGGGTAGACACTGAAGCTTTCTTT
-	TRBV5-1	TRBJ1-2	-	CASGDLSGFYGYTF	TGCGCCAGCGGCGACCTTTCAGGGTTCTATGGCTACACCTTC
-	TRBV6-5	TRBJ1-1	few	CASSFDPTGGNTEAFF	TGTGCCAGCAGTTTCGACCCGACAGGTGGAAACACTGAAGCTTTCTTT
-	TRBV6-5	TRBJ2-2	few	CASSPDRMNTGELFF	TGTGCCAGCAGCCCGGACAGAATGAACACCGGGGAGCTGTTTTTT
-	TRBV29-1	TRBJ2-7	few	CSGRQVSYEQYF	TGCAGCGGTCGACAGGTCTCCTACGAGCAGTACTTC
-	TRBV4-2	TRBJ2-7	-	CASSNTVAGSYEQYF	TGTGCCAGCAGTAATACTGTGGCAGGCTCCTACGAGCAGTACTTC
-	TRBV9	TRBJ2-3	-	CASSVTASGLGDTQYF	TGTGCCAGCAGCGTAACAGCTAGTGGATTAGGTGATACGCAGTATTTT
-	TRBV29-1	TRBJ1-2	-	CSVEEVSRVTNYGYTF	TGCAGCGTTGAAGAGGTCTCACGAGTGACTAACTATGGCTACACCTTC
TRBD2	TRBV11-2	TRBJ2-7	-	CASSSIAGGPYEQYF	TGTGCCAGCAGCTCCATAGCGGGGGGGCCTTACGAGCAGTACTTC
TRBD1	TRBV9	TRBJ1-2	-	CASSVQTGNYGYTF	TGTGCCAGCAGCGTTCAGACAGGGAACTATGGCTACACCTTC
TRBD1	TRBV11-2	TRBJ2-3	-	CASSWIRQGADTQYF	TGTGCCAGCAGCTGGATTCGACAGGGGGCAGATACGCAGTATTTT
-	TRBV10-3	TRBJ2-7	many	CAISVERLGEQYF	TGTGCCATCAGTGTGGAACGGCTCGGAGAGCAGTACTTC
TRBD1	TRBV5-1	TRBJ1-1	few	CASIPRTGMNTEAFF	TGCGCCAGCATCCCGAGGACAGGGATGAACACTGAAGCTTTCTTT
-	TRBV20-1	TRBJ2-5	-	CSGKETQYF	TGCAGTGGCAAGGAGACCCAGTACTTC
-	TRBV30	TRBJ1-5	-	CAWRDNSNQPQHF	TGTGCCTGGAGGGACAACTCCAATCAGCCCCAGCATTTT
-	TRBV7-2	TRBJ1-1	-	CASSRIGTENTEAFF	TGTGCCAGCAGCCGAATCGGGACCGAGAACACTGAAGCTTTCTTT
TRBD1	TRBV11-2	TRBJ1-5	few	CASSLGGQGASGQPQHF	TGTGCCAGCAGCTTAGGGGGACAGGGGGCTAGCGGGCAGCCCCAGCATTTT
-	TRBV9	TRBJ1-1	few	CASSVLPANTEAFF	TGTGCCAGCAGCGTATTACCCGCGAACACTGAAGCTTTCTTT
TRBD1	TRBV4-3	TRBJ2-7	-	CASSQGQPRDEQYF	TGCGCCAGCAGCCAGGGACAGCCTAGGGACGAGCAGTACTTC
-	TRBV27	TRBJ1-4	-	CASARDRLEKLFF	TGTGCCAGTGCGAGGGACCGACTTGAAAAACTGTTTTTT
-	TRBV19	TRBJ2-1	few	CASSLLTDRSYNEQFF	TGTGCCAGTAGTCTTCTCACGGATCGCTCCTACAATGAGCAGTTCTTC
TRBD2	TRBV7-8	TRBJ2-1	few	CASSLVRGLAGVRNEQFF	TGTGCCAGCAGCTTAGTTCGAGGACTAGCGGGAGTTCGGAATGAGCAGTTCTTC
TRBD1	TRBV4-2	TRBJ2-1	-	CASSQVDRGRGDEQFF	TGTGCCAGCAGCCAAGTCGACAGGGGGCGAGGCGATGAGCAGTTCTTC
TRBD1	TRBV25-1	TRBJ1-4	few	CASNEGQGATNEKLFF	TGTGCCAGCAACGAGGGACAGGGGGCAACTAATGAAAAACTGTTTTTT
-	TRBV7-9	TRBJ1-3	-	CASSTGDRISGNTIYF	TGTGCCAGCAGCACGGGCGACAGGATCTCTGGAAACACCATATATTTT
TRBD1	TRBV28	TRBJ1-5	few	CASRPTGVPSQPQHF	TGTGCCAGCAGGCCCACAGGGGTCCCAAGTCAGCCCCAGCATTTT
-	TRBV4-3	TRBJ2-1	many	CASSLGLREQFF	TGCGCCAGCAGCCTAGGGCTACGGGAGCAGTTCTTC